This T cell receptor beta chain came from a study of blood T cell repertoires in COVID-19. Looking at the study overall: Sources were T cells, B-cell-depleted T cells, or PBMCs; the material itself was cDNA or gDNA.

This clone appeared a few times. Methods used by the authors: For nucleated cells, counts were estimated from reference gene primer amplification. Here immunoSEQ multiplex PCR was the method, and the copy in TCRdb shows in-frame clones only, minus some. For V, J and clone size, that table is used; D and trimming come from the DNA. The sample records around 120,000 clones, almost 90% being singletons. The source is a woman in her fifties or sixties with COVID-19, enrolled during active disease. Sequenced material: peripheral blood.

CDR3 protein: CSARTVETQYF. CDR3 nucleotide sequence: TGCAGTGCTCGGACTGTCGAGACCCAGTACTTC. This rearrangement joins TRBV20-1 to TRBJ2-5, with D possibly matching TRBD2 (5 bases). Trimming left V 5 bases short and J 5 bases short, with 9 bases between. The CDR3 totals 11 residues. Germline CDR1 DFQATT, CDR2 SNEGSKA (reference sequence).